The text below deals with one T cell receptor beta chain. This sample is drawn from a study of long-term antiretroviral therapy in people with HIV. A v3.0 immunoSEQ assay was performed at survey level. Generated by immunoSEQ multiplex PCR, the TCRdb table keeps only in-frame clones and is missing some. The table lists 15,000 or so clones, approximately 72% of them singletons. V shed 4 bases and J shed 1 base, with 13 bases lying between them. Germline-derived CDR1 and CDR2 are SQVTM and ANQGSEA. The CDR3 extends over 14 amino acids. The source was unsorted PBMCs, collected around 3.2 years after starting antiretroviral therapy. The V and J genes are TRBV29-1 and TRBJ1-2; D is uncertain. The sequence was obtained from a woman in her thirties or forties with HIV. This CDR3 reads CSVVPGGINYGYTF. The CDR3 bases are TGCAGCGTTGTCCCGGGAGGGATTAACTATGGCTACACCTTC.